Here is one T cell receptor beta chain with its context. There is no known antigen for this receptor. Within one base of it there is no much larger clone, and no base qualities were kept. The source of the sample is a study of blood T cell repertoires in COVID-19 (TCRdb year 2020). For context, the study as a whole: Samples covering the acute and convalescent phases of COVID-19 were provided by collaborators in the United States, Italy and Spain. The prospective study material was composed of cDNA or gDNA derived from T cells, B-cell-depleted T cells, or PBMCs. Deeply sampled blood TCRbeta repertoires from subjects exposed to, actively infected with, or recovered from COVID-19 were included in the dataset. The repertoires were made available in a free public database intended to serve as a resource for research on the immune response to SARS-CoV-2. The samples were drawn from two sources: the first 160 participants of the ongoing ImmuneRACE study, and fewer than 1,500 subjects contributed by 6 global collaborators. Nearly every sample came with metadata listing a de-identified subject ID, COVID-19 status, age in years and sex. Where available, HLA class I and class II types were obtained from metadata supplied by the sample provider rather than from assay-based typing.

In Seattle, one collaborating source enrolled patients while the infection was active and tracked those patients longitudinally over the course of disease. The collaborating institutions used their own protocols to collect whole blood in K2EDTA tubes. For TCRbeta analysis, collaborators shipped samples as frozen whole blood, isolated PBMCs, or DNA extracted from either of those sample types. Cut back by 2 bases and 7 bases, the V and J ends lie 11 bases apart. Per the germline V gene, MNHNS is the CDR1 and SASEGT is the CDR2. Including the terminal cysteine and phenylalanine, the CDR3 comprises 13 residues. Only the CDR3 portion is preserved as DNA: 39 bases, with reading frame beginning at the first base. What the study reported, not specific to this receptor: Clinical and demographic metadata were provided uncurated, with the amount varying by source and participant.

TCRbeta CDR3 regions were amplified from genomic DNA by means of the immunoSEQ Assay, a bias-controlled multiplex PCR. The source study handled its data this way. The number of nucleated cells in each sample was estimated from the amplification of reference gene primers within the assay. Sequence reads were collapsed and filtered to measure the absolute abundance of every unique TCRbeta CDR3 rearrangement. For each sample, productive Simpson clonality was calculated as the square root of Simpson's diversity index over productive rearrangements. TCRdb re-hosts the immuneACCESS table, in-frame sequences only. Its copies lack some clones; in the studies checked, an unresolved V gene accounts for under half of them, and the cause for the rest is not known. V, J and clone size are taken as reported in that table, and D and trimming were inferred from the DNA itself. For this sample there are under 300,000 clones; about 81% appear just once. The ten largest clones add up to more than 1.1% of the sample.

The sequence derives from a human donor with COVID-19, enrolled during active disease. The donor label of this sample is uncertain. The specimen sequenced was peripheral blood. The sequence links TRBV6-1 to TRBJ1-2; the D segment cannot be called with confidence. The CDR3 loop reads CASSEISLAGYTF. Read as DNA, the sequence is TGTGCCAGCAGTGAAATTTCCCTGGCTGGCTACACCTTC.